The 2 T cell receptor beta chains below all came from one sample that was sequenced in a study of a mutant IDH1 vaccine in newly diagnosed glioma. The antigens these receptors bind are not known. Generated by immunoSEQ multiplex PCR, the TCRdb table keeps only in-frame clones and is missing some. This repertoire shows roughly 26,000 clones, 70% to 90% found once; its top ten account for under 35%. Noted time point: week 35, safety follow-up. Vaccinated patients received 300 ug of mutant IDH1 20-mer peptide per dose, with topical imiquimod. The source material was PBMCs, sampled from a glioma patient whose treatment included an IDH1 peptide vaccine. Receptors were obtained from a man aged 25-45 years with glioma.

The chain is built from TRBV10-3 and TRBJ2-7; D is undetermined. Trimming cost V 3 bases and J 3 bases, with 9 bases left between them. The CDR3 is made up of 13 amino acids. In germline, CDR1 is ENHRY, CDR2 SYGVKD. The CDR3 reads CAISDPAYYEQYF. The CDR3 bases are TGTGCCATCAGTGACCCGGCGTACTACGAGCAGTACTTC.

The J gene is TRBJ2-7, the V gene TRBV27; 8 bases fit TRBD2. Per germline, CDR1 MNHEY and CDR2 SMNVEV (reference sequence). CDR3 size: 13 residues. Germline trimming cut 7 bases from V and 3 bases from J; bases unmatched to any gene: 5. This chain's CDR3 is CASTGGGSYEQYF. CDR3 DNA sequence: TGTGCCAGCACCGGGGGGGGTAGCTACGAGCAGTACTTC.